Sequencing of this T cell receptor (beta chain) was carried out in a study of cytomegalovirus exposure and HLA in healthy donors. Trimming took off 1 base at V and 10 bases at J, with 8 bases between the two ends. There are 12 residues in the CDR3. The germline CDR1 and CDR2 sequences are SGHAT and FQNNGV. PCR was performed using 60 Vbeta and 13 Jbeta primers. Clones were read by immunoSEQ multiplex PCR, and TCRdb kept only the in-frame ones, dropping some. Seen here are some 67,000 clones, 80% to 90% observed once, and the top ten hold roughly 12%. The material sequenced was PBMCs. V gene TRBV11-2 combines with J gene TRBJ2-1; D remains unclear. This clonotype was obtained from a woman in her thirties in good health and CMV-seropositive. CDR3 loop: CASSLGRNEQFF. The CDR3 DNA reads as TGTGCCAGCAGCTTAGGGCGGAACGAGCAGTTCTTC.